A selection of T cell receptor beta chains follows, all from one sample in a study of blood T cell repertoires in COVID-19. Sequenced by immunoSEQ multiplex PCR; TCRdb stores in-frame clones only, minus some. This table holds around 50,000 clones, approximately 95% found once. Sample: peripheral blood. Source of these receptors: a man aged 55 to 70 with COVID-19, enrolled during active disease. CDR3s include the opening cysteine and the closing phenylalanine or tryptophan. The D gene is left open where the match is weak. Clone sizes are given selectively: once, few, many, or a class where the clone is expanded.

>TRBJ2-7|TRBD2|-|TRBV18
TGTGCCAGCTCCCGCAGCGGGAGGGCCGACGAGCAGTACTTC
CASSRSGRADEQYF
>TRBJ1-2|TRBD1|-|TRBV6-5
TGTGCCAGCCGTTCAACAGGGGACGCGAGCTACACCTTC
CASRSTGDASYTF
>TRBJ2-2|TRBD2|once|TRBV7-2
TGTGCCAGCAGCTTAGCCGGGGCCCTAGCGGGTCTCACCGGGGAGCTGTTTTTT
CASSLAGALAGLTGELFF
>TRBJ2-5|-|-|TRBV30
TGTGCCTGGAGTGTAGGTAATTTTGCGGGCCAACCTCAAGAGACCCAGTACTTC
CAWSVGNFAGQPQETQYF
>TRBJ2-1|-|once|TRBV4-1
TGCGCCAGCAGCCAACCGAGGGATGAGCAGTTCTTC
CASSQPRDEQFF
>TRBJ1-1|-|-|TRBV10-3
TGTGCCATCAGTGCAGGAATTGAGGCTTTCTTT
CAISAGIEAFF
>TRBJ1-2|-|-|TRBV6-5
TGTGCCAGTGACCCCGGTGGGGGGGTAGAGGGCTACACCTTC
CASDPGGGVEGYTF
>TRBJ1-2|-|once|TRBV13
TGTGCCAGCAGCGAACATAACAGGGTCTGGGGCTATGGCTACACCTTC
CASSEHNRVWGYGYTF
>TRBJ2-1|-|-|TRBV5-1
TGCGCCAGCAGCGTGCAGGGACTTGGGTCGATGGATGAGCAGTTCTTC
CASSVQGLGSMDEQFF
>TRBJ1-1|TRBD1|-|TRBV12-3/TRBV12-4
TGTGCCAGCAGTTCGACAGGGAAGTTACCGGCTTTCTTT
CASSSTGKLPAFF
>TRBJ2-7|TRBD1|-|TRBV2
TGTGCCAGCAGTGGACAGGGTGGCTACGAGCAGTACTTC
CASSGQGGYEQYF
>TRBJ1-3|-|-|TRBV4-2
TGTGCCAGCAGCCCACCGTTGAGTTACTCCTCTGGAAACACCATATATTTT
CASSPPLSYSSGNTIYF
>TRBJ1-5|-|-|TRBV27
TGTGCCAGCAGTTTAAACAGAGATCAGCCCCAGCATTTT
CASSLNRDQPQHF
>TRBJ2-7|TRBD2|-|TRBV9
TGTGCCAGCAGCGTAGCTAGCGGGCCCACCTACGAGCAGTACTTC
CASSVASGPTYEQYF
>TRBJ2-1|TRBD2|-|TRBV10-2
TGCGCCAGCAGCGAAGGACTAGTTCTGTTCTTC
CASSEGLVLFF
>TRBJ1-2|TRBD1|-|TRBV18
TGTGCCAGCTCGCCCCGGGACAGTAACTATGGCTACACCTTC
CASSPRDSNYGYTF
>TRBJ1-4|TRBD1|-|TRBV7-2
TGTGCCAGCAGCCGGACAGGGGCTAATGAAAAACTGTTTTTT
CASSRTGANEKLFF
>TRBJ2-2|-|-|TRBV30
TGTGCCTGGAGTTATGGGGGGTCAAACACCGGGGAGCTGTTTTTT
CAWSYGGSNTGELFF
>TRBJ2-3|TRBD2|once|TRBV19
TGTGCCAGTACCCTTAGCGGGAACCCGGGACTAGCGGGGGGGCCGGCTAGTTTT
CASTLSGNPGLAGGPASF
>TRBJ1-1|-|-|TRBV9
TGTGCCAGCAGCCGCCTCGCCGGGAACACTGAAGCTTTCTTT
CASSRLAGNTEAFF
>TRBJ1-1|-|-|TRBV18
TGTGCCAGCTCACCGGGAGAGTCTAGGAACACTGAAGCTTTCTTT
CASSPGESRNTEAFF
>TRBJ2-4|TRBD1|few|TRBV19
TGTGCCAGCAGGGACAGTCTAGCCAAAAACATTCAGTACTTC
CASRDSLAKNIQYF
>TRBJ2-6|TRBD2|-|TRBV2
TGTGCCAGCAGAGCCGTCGGCAGGGAGGGTCCAGGGGCCAACGTCCTGACTTTC
CASRAVGREGPGANVLTF
>TRBJ1-6|-|-|TRBV6-5
TGTGCCAGCAATCCCGGGAGGGGTATCGGTTCACCCCTCCACTTT
CASNPGRGIGSPLHF
>TRBJ2-3|TRBD2|-|TRBV3-1/TRBV3-2
TGTGCCAGCAGCCATCCCCAGACTAGCGGGGGCTCCTCTAGCACAGATACGCAGTATTTT
CASSHPQTSGGSSSTDTQYF
>TRBJ2-7|TRBD1|-|TRBV19
TGTGCCAGTAGTATAGACCATGGGACAGCCTACGAGCAGTACTTC
CASSIDHGTAYEQYF
>TRBJ2-1|-|once|TRBV7-3
TGTGCCAGCAGCTACGGGACTTCTGAGCAGTTCTTC
CASSYGTSEQFF
>TRBJ1-6|-|-|TRBV6-5
TGTGCCAGCAGCCTCCAGGACTATAATTCACCCCTCCACTTT
CASSLQDYNSPLHF
>TRBJ1-1|-|-|TRBV18
TGTGCCAGCTCAACCGGACAAATGAACACTGAAGCTTTCTTT
CASSTGQMNTEAFF
>TRBJ1-6|-|-|TRBV6-5
TGTGCCAGCACTCAGGGGTACGCCTATAATTCACCCCTCCACTTT
CASTQGYAYNSPLHF
>TRBJ1-2|-|-|TRBV19
TGTGCCAGTAGTCCCCGGGATGGCCCGGGCTACACCTTC
CASSPRDGPGYTF
>TRBJ2-7|TRBD1|once|TRBV5-8
TGTGCCAGCAGAAGGGCAGGGGGCTCCTACGAGCAGTACTTC
CASRRAGGSYEQYF
>TRBJ2-3|TRBD1|-|TRBV6-1
TGTGCCAGCAGTGAGCTCAGGGGGTCCCGATCCACAGATACGCAGTATTTT
CASSELRGSRSTDTQYF
>TRBJ1-4|-|-|TRBV7-9
TGTGCCAGCAGCTTAACCGGGACACCGGGTGAAAAACTGTTTTTT
CASSLTGTPGEKLFF
>TRBJ1-5|TRBD1|-|TRBV19
TGTGCCAGTAACAGGGGGCTAGATAGCAATCAGCCCCAGCATTTT
CASNRGLDSNQPQHF
>TRBJ2-7|-|-|TRBV29-1
TGCAGCTACTCGGCGGGCTATCCCTACGAGCAGTACTTC
CSYSAGYPYEQYF
>TRBJ1-5|-|-|TRBV19
TGTGCCAGTAGTATGGCGGATAGCAATCAGCCCCAGCATTTT
CASSMADSNQPQHF
>TRBJ1-1|TRBD1|-|TRBV27
TGTGCCAGCAGTTTGAAGGGGGCGGGGACTGAAGCTTTCTTT
CASSLKGAGTEAFF
>TRBJ2-3|-|-|TRBV5-8
TGTGCCAGCAGCTTGGAGGGCGGGACTAGCACAGATACGCAGTATTTT
CASSLEGGTSTDTQYF
>TRBJ2-5|TRBD1|-|TRBV20-1
TGCAGTGCGCAACAGGGGGGGACCCAGTACTTC
CSAQQGGTQYF
>TRBJ2-2|-|-|TRBV19
TGTGCCAGTAGTATAGCGGCGGGGTATGCCGGGGAGCTGTTTTTT
CASSIAAGYAGELFF
>TRBJ2-5|-|few|TRBV21-1
TGTGCCAGCACCCCAGGGGGACTAGCGGGAATAAAGACCCAGTACTTC
CASTPGGLAGIKTQYF
>TRBJ2-1|TRBD2|-|TRBV2
TGTGCCAGCAGTGAAGGTAGCGGGAGGTACAATGAGCAGTTCTTC
CASSEGSGRYNEQFF
>TRBJ2-7|TRBD2|-|TRBV5-4
TGTGCCACCCGGACTAGCGGGGGAACCTACGAGCAGTACTTC
CATRTSGGTYEQYF
>TRBJ1-1|TRBD1|-|TRBV28
TGTGCCAGCTCAAAAAGGGGGCAGCTGCTTCCGAACACTGAAGCTTTCTTT
CASSKRGQLLPNTEAFF
>TRBJ2-7|TRBD1|-|TRBV28
TGTGCCAGCAGGGGACAGGGGGCCTCCGAGCAGTACTTC
CASRGQGASEQYF
>TRBJ1-5|-|-|TRBV28
TGTGCCAGCACCAGGGATAGCAATCAGCCCCAGCATTTT
CASTRDSNQPQHF
>TRBJ1-4|TRBD1|-|TRBV6-5
TGTGCCAGCAGTAGATCCGGGACAGCTAATGAAAAACTGTTTTTT
CASSRSGTANEKLFF
>TRBJ2-1|TRBD2|-|TRBV5-1
TGCGCCAGCAGCTTGGTCGGACTAGCGGGGTCTAGCCACGGCAATGAGCAGTTCTTC
CASSLVGLAGSSHGNEQFF
>TRBJ2-3|-|-|TRBV5-5
TGTGCCAGCAGCTGGGGCTGGGACACAGATACGCAGTATTTT
CASSWGWDTDTQYF
>TRBJ1-5|-|-|TRBV3-1/TRBV3-2
TGTGCCAGCAGCCAAGGACTCTATCAGCCCCAGCATTTT
CASSQGLYQPQHF
>TRBJ1-2|TRBD1|-|TRBV7-2
TGTGCCAGCAGGAGAGCCGGGACAGGGGGTATCGGCTACACCTTC
CASRRAGTGGIGYTF
>TRBJ1-6|-|-|TRBV5-6
TGTGCCAGCAGCTTGGGTGGCAGTAATTCACCCCTCCACTTT
CASSLGGSNSPLHF
>TRBJ1-6|-|-|TRBV2
TGTGCCAGCAGGGACAGCACCATTTCACCCCTCCACTTT
CASRDSTISPLHF
>TRBJ2-5|TRBD2|-|TRBV10-2
TGCGCCAGCAGTGGTATTTTTGGGGAACTAGCGGGGGGAGAGACCCAGTACTTC
CASSGIFGELAGGETQYF
>TRBJ2-7|TRBD1|-|TRBV28
TGTGCCAGCAGACGGACAGGGTTATACGAGCAGTACTTC
CASRRTGLYEQYF
>TRBJ2-7|-|-|TRBV6-6
TGTGCCAGCAGTTACGGCAAATCCTACGAGCAGTACTTC
CASSYGKSYEQYF
>TRBJ1-2|-|-|TRBV5-1
TGCGCCAGCAGCTTGCCAACAGGGTTTGGCTATGGCTACACCTTC
CASSLPTGFGYGYTF